Listed below are T cell receptor beta chains from one sample, sequenced in a study of blood T cell repertoires in COVID-19. Libraries were prepared by immunoSEQ multiplex PCR; TCRdb keeps only in-frame clonotypes and omits some of them. This sample yields 95,000 to 110,000 clones, of which around nine tenths are seen a single time; approximately 1.3% belongs to the top ten. Sequencing was done on a sample of peripheral blood. The receptors stem from a woman aged 25 to 39 with acute or convalescent COVID-19. CDR3s include the opening cysteine and the closing phenylalanine or tryptophan. The D gene is left open where the match is weak. Not every row has a clone size; where given, it reads once, few, many or a size class.

D gene,J gene,V gene,clone size,CDR3 protein,CDR3 DNA
TRBD1,TRBJ1-2,TRBV27,-,CASSRKTGAWGYGYTF,TGTGCCAGCAGTCGAAAGACAGGGGCCTGGGGCTATGGCTACACCTTC
TRBD1,TRBJ2-5,TRBV30,-,CAWSVDRGETQYF,TGTGCCTGGAGTGTAGACAGGGGGGAGACCCAGTACTTC
-,TRBJ1-2,TRBV13,-,CASRLLARDYGYTF,TGTGCCAGCAGGTTACTAGCCAGAGATTATGGCTACACCTTC
-,TRBJ1-1,TRBV7-8,-,CASTPPGMLNTEAFF,TGTGCCAGCACCCCTCCGGGTATGTTGAACACTGAAGCTTTCTTT
TRBD1,TRBJ1-6,TRBV6-1,-,CASSDRDRSPLHF,TGTGCCAGCAGTGACAGGGACAGGTCACCCCTCCACTTT
-,TRBJ2-3,TRBV27,-,CASSRVPTDTQYF,TGTGCCAGCAGCAGGGTACCCACAGATACGCAGTATTTT
-,TRBJ1-3,TRBV28,-,CATRQEMSSGNTIYF,TGTGCCACCCGACAGGAGATGAGCTCTGGAAACACCATATATTTT
TRBD1,TRBJ1-1,TRBV29-1,-,CSVRDRHILGAEAFF,TGCAGCGTCCGGGACAGGCATATCCTCGGGGCTGAAGCTTTCTTT
-,TRBJ1-5,TRBV30,-,CAWSVQSGSNQPQHF,TGTGCCTGGAGTGTACAGTCGGGGAGCAATCAGCCCCAGCATTTT
-,TRBJ2-2,TRBV29-1,-,CSVGDTWNTGELFF,TGCAGCGTTGGGGACACTTGGAACACCGGGGAGCTGTTTTTT
TRBD2,TRBJ2-2,TRBV6-1,-,CASSDMGGGNTGELFF,TGTGCCAGCAGTGACATGGGCGGGGGGAACACCGGGGAGCTGTTTTTT
TRBD2,TRBJ2-1,TRBV18,-,CASSPPLSPSGNYNEQFF,TGTGCCAGCTCACCACCCCTAAGCCCTAGCGGGAACTACAATGAGCAGTTCTTC
-,TRBJ2-7,TRBV20-1,once,CSASSPGDSYEQYF,TGCAGTGCTAGTTCCCCCGGGGACTCCTACGAGCAGTACTTC
TRBD1,TRBJ2-2,TRBV7-3,-,CASSDTGQSTGELFF,TGTGCCAGCAGCGACACGGGACAGAGCACCGGGGAGCTGTTTTTT
TRBD1,TRBJ1-5,TRBV19,few,CASDRDEGDQPQHF,TGTGCCAGCGACAGGGACGAAGGGGATCAGCCCCAGCATTTT
TRBD2,TRBJ2-3,TRBV28,-,CASSLGTSGGLGTQYF,TGTGCCAGCAGTCTCGGGACTAGCGGGGGGTTGGGTACGCAGTATTTT
TRBD2,TRBJ2-7,TRBV7-9,-,CASSPRGGLAGFVDEQYF,TGTGCCAGCAGCCCGAGGGGAGGGCTAGCGGGATTTGTGGACGAGCAGTACTTC
-,TRBJ2-7,TRBV12-3/TRBV12-4,-,CASLGGTVGEQYF,TGTGCCAGCCTTGGGGGGACAGTCGGCGAGCAGTACTTC
-,TRBJ1-1,TRBV10-3,-,CAISEYIGEKAFF,TGTGCCATCAGTGAGTACATTGGGGAGAAAGCTTTCTTT
-,TRBJ2-5,TRBV6-5,-,CASSYSKGVETQYF,TGTGCCAGCAGTTACTCGAAGGGGGTCGAGACCCAGTACTTC
TRBD1,TRBJ1-5,TRBV15,-,CATSPTLPGQINSNQPQHF,TGTGCCACCAGTCCGACCCTCCCGGGACAGATAAATAGCAATCAGCCCCAGCATTTT
-,TRBJ1-4,TRBV7-9,-,CASSSQGSGEKLFF,TGTGCCAGCAGCTCGCAGGGCTCCGGGGAAAAACTGTTTTTT
-,TRBJ1-3,TRBV5-4,-,CASSPGGNSGNTIYF,TGTGCCAGCAGCCCTGGGGGGAACTCTGGAAACACCATATATTTT
TRBD2,TRBJ2-3,TRBV9,-,CASSVGRPVAGAVGRTDTQYF,TGTGCCAGCAGCGTAGGACGGCCGGTAGCGGGAGCAGTGGGGAGGACAGATACGCAGTATTTT
-,TRBJ1-1,TRBV27,-,CASSFRQNTEAFF,TGTGCCAGCAGTTTCCGACAGAACACTGAAGCTTTCTTT
-,TRBJ1-2,TRBV6-1,once,CASSDFSFLLYGYTF,TGTGCCAGCAGTGATTTTAGTTTTTTACTCTATGGCTACACCTTC
-,TRBJ1-5,TRBV10-1,-,CASPRGRDNQPQHF,TGCGCCAGCCCAAGGGGCAGGGACAATCAGCCCCAGCATTTT
TRBD1,TRBJ2-7,TRBV18,few,CASSRRRDRAHEQYF,TGTGCCAGCTCACGCAGAAGGGACAGGGCCCACGAGCAGTACTTC
-,TRBJ1-2,TRBV5-4,many,CASSLTEVNYGYTF,TGTGCCAGCAGCTTGACAGAAGTTAACTATGGCTACACCTTC
TRBD1,TRBJ1-5,TRBV6-6,-,CASSYLDPGGDQPQHF,TGTGCCAGCAGTTATCTCGATCCAGGGGGAGATCAGCCCCAGCATTTT
TRBD1,TRBJ1-3,TRBV3-1/TRBV3-2,-,CASSTGTGGKSSGNTIYF,TGTGCCAGCAGTACCGGGACAGGGGGCAAGAGCTCTGGAAACACCATATATTTT
-,TRBJ2-5,TRBV5-4,-,CASSLAQGSKTQYF,TGTGCCAGCAGCTTGGCCCAGGGTTCGAAGACCCAGTACTTC
TRBD1,TRBJ1-5,TRBV19,once,CASSFFLGRDRGQPQHF,TGTGCCAGTAGTTTCTTCTTGGGAAGGGACAGGGGGCAGCCCCAGCATTTT
-,TRBJ1-2,TRBV9,-,CASSVGRTAYGYTF,TGTGCCAGCAGCGTAGGGAGGACAGCATATGGCTACACCTTC
-,TRBJ2-1,TRBV15,-,CATSRDLGSHTNEQFF,TGTGCCACCAGCAGAGATTTAGGGAGCCACACAAATGAGCAGTTCTTC
TRBD1,TRBJ1-4,TRBV13,-,CASSLYGTGFEKLFF,TGTGCCAGCAGCTTATACGGGACAGGGTTCGAAAAACTGTTTTTT
TRBD1,TRBJ2-1,TRBV6-4,-,CASSRSPGQGSNEQFF,TGTGCCAGCAGTCGGTCCCCGGGACAGGGTAGCAATGAGCAGTTCTTC
-,TRBJ1-4,TRBV7-9,few,CASSLGLTGDTTNEKLFF,TGTGCCAGCAGCTTAGGCTTGACAGGCGATACAACTAATGAAAAACTGTTTTTT
-,TRBJ2-1,TRBV28,-,CASGGISYNEQFF,TGTGCCAGCGGGGGGATATCCTACAATGAGCAGTTCTTC
TRBD2,TRBJ2-3,TRBV7-9,-,CASSASRARGGDTQYF,TGTGCCAGCAGCGCAAGCCGGGCCCGGGGGGGAGATACGCAGTATTTT
-,TRBJ2-5,TRBV7-8,-,CASSSRLGTLGTQYF,TGTGCCAGCAGCTCAAGACTAGGAACCTTAGGGACCCAGTACTTC
-,TRBJ2-7,TRBV10-3,-,CAISDPREGGYSSYEQYF,TGTGCCATCAGTGACCCGAGGGAGGGGGGTTACAGTTCCTACGAGCAGTACTTC
-,TRBJ1-1,TRBV4-3,once,CASSPAGTEAFF,TGCGCCAGCAGCCCGGCGGGTACTGAAGCTTTCTTT
-,TRBJ1-2,TRBV19,-,CASSTGTPANYGYTF,TGTGCCAGTAGTACCGGGACACCAGCTAACTATGGCTACACCTTC
-,TRBJ1-5,TRBV28,few,CASSLLGGNSNQPQHF,TGTGCCAGCAGTTTATTAGGGGGAAATAGCAATCAGCCCCAGCATTTT
TRBD1,TRBJ2-7,TRBV7-2,-,CASSLGLGARPGGYEQYF,TGTGCCAGCAGCTTAGGCTTGGGGGCCAGACCAGGGGGTTACGAGCAGTACTTC
-,TRBJ2-5,TRBV29-1,-,CSVESRAGETQYF,TGCAGCGTTGAATCCAGGGCCGGGGAGACCCAGTACTTC
TRBD2,TRBJ2-3,TRBV10-3,-,CAISGGPTSQVYTQYF,TGTGCCATCAGTGGAGGTCCGACTAGCCAAGTTTATACGCAGTATTTT
-,TRBJ1-5,TRBV5-8,-,CASSLAGVGNQPQHF,TGTGCCAGCAGCTTGGCCGGGGTTGGCAATCAGCCCCAGCATTTT
TRBD1,TRBJ1-2,TRBV3-1/TRBV3-2,few,CASSARDRGSGYTF,TGTGCCAGCAGCGCCCGGGACAGGGGAAGTGGCTACACCTTC
-,TRBJ2-3,TRBV28,-,CASSSPRGRTDTQYF,TGTGCCAGCAGCTCCCCGCGGGGGCGGACAGATACGCAGTATTTT